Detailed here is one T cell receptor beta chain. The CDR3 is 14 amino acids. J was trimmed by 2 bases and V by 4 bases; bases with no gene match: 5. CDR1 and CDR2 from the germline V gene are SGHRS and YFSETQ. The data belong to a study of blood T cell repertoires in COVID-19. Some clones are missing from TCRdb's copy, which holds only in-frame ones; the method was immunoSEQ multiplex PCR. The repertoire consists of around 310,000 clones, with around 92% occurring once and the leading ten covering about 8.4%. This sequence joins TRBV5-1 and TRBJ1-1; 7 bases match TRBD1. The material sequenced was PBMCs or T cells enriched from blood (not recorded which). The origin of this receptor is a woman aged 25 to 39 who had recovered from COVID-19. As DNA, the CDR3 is TGCGCCAGCAGCCTTACAGGGGTCAACACTGAAGCTTTCTTT. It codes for CASSLTGVNTEAFF. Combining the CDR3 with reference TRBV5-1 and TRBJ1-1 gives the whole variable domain KAGVTQTPRYLIKTRGQQVTLSCSPISGHRSVSWYQQTPGQGLQFLFEYFSETQRNKGNFPGRFSGRQFSNSRSEMNVSTLELGDSALYLCASSLTGVNTEAFFGQGTRLTVV.